This TCR beta chain is drawn from a study of cytomegalovirus exposure and HLA in healthy donors. Germline CDR1 is SGHVS and CDR2 is FNYEAQ. This CDR3 has 13 amino acids. With 6 bases removed from V and 4 bases from J, the gap between germline ends came to 12 bases. Primers for the PCR totalled 60 Vbeta and 13 Jbeta. The protocol was immunoSEQ multiplex PCR, while the TCRdb copy is restricted to in-frame clones and leaves out a portion. The table records about 150,000 clones, more than 70% of them present only once. J is TRBJ1-1 and V is TRBV7-6; D call uncertain. The specimen sequenced was PBMCs. The clonotype was recovered from a middle-aged woman in good health and CMV-seropositive. CDR3 nucleotides: TGTGCCAGCAGTGAGGGAGAGGGCACTGAAGCTTTCTTT. Protein: CASSEGEGTEAFF.